This T cell receptor (beta chain) appears in the sequencing data of a study of cytomegalovirus exposure and HLA in healthy donors. The PCR had 60 Vbeta and 13 Jbeta primers. The data were produced by immunoSEQ multiplex PCR, yet TCRdb's version contains in-frame clones alone and is incomplete. The sample lists over 150,000 clones, 70% to 90% occurring once. Germline trimming cut 6 bases from V and 0 bases from J; bases unmatched to any gene: 11. This CDR3 contains 16 residues. CDR1 and CDR2 from the germline V gene are MNHEY and SMNVEV (reference sequence). Whole-study findings and limits: Per a prior analysis, the majority of TCR beta V segments were productive roughly 87% or roughly 30% of the time. Later work showed greater clonal expansion in HLA-associated TCR beta chains than in equally common others. Associated with HLA alleles at 0.05 false discovery rate in a later analysis were some 16,000 TCR beta sequences. A later analysis showed TCR association rates differing by HLA locus, peaking at DRB1 and lowest at HLA-C.

With regard to this clone: Its antigen remains unknown.

This chain connects TRBV27 to TRBJ2-7; 7 bases agree with TRBD1. Sequences were obtained from PBMCs. This receptor was identified in a woman aged 25 to 39 in good health and CMV-seronegative. In DNA form, the CDR3 reads TGTGCCAGCAGAACCCGAGGGGGCAAAGACTCCTACGAGCAGTACTTC. Translated, it gives CASRTRGGKDSYEQYF.